The subject of this entry is one T cell receptor beta chain. Its antigen is currently unknown. V lost 4 bases and J lost 6, with 19 bases in between. Germline assignment: CDR1 SGHRS and CDR2 YFSETQ. The CDR3 extends over 15 amino acids. These data belong to a study of cytomegalovirus exposure and HLA in healthy donors. Study results and caveats: Altogether, about 160 TCR beta chains were recorded as cytomegalovirus-associated. Association of a missense DCLRE1C variant with TCR beta V- and J-gene trimming was reported in a later analysis.

PCR used 60 Vbeta primers and 13 Jbeta primers. Authors' data handling: Around 9.9 million shared chains were among the 60 million to 80 million unique TCR beta chains that a later analysis counted. Assay used: immunoSEQ multiplex PCR; TCRdb lists only in-frame clones, some missing. V and J calls and clone size are those listed in that table; D and trimming were worked out from the DNA. This sample has about 120,000 clones, with 80% found just once. The specimen was PBMCs. The chain recombines TRBV5-1 with TRBJ1-2; D call uncertain. This clonotype was obtained from a female donor in good health and CMV-seropositive. CDR3 amino acids: CASSRLQGEEDGYTF. In nucleotides, the CDR3 is TGCGCCAGCAGCAGGTTACAAGGTGAAGAGGATGGCTACACCTTC.